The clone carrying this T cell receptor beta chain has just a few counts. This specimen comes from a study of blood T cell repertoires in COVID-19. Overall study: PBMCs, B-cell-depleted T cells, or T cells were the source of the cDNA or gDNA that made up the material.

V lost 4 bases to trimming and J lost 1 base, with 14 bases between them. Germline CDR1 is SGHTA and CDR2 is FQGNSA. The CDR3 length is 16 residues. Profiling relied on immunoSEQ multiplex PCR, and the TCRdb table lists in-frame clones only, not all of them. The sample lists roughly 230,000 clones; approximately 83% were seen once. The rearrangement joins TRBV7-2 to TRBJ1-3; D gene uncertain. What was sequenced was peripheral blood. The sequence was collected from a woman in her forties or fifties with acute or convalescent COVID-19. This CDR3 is CASSSDQVRSGNTIYF. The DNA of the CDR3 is TGTGCCAGCAGCTCCGACCAGGTCAGATCTGGAAACACCATATATTTT. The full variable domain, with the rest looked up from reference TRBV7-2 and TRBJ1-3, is GAGVSQSPSNKVTEKGKDVELRCDPISGHTALYWYRQSLGQGLEFLIYFQGNSAPDKSGLPSDRFSAERTGGSVSTLTIQRTQQEDSAVYLCASSSDQVRSGNTIYFGEGSWLTVV.